This TCR beta chain was identified during a study of graft-versus-host responses after intestinal transplantation. Study details: Recipients obtained multivisceral, liver-intestinal, or isolated intestinal transplants.

Only in-frame clones appear in the TCRdb table, and some are missing; sequencing was by immunoSEQ multiplex PCR. The table has approximately 13,000 clones, 80% to 95% seen once. Concerning this clone: Its target is not known.

Study-wide findings and caveats: Recipient marrow showed GvH clones, some seen first in ileum or blood.

There are 15 residues in the CDR3. Germline assignment: CDR1 ENHRY and CDR2 SYGVKD. Trimming removed 2 bases from V and 5 bases from J, with 15 bases in between. The chain couples TRBV10-3 to TRBJ2-5, with D tentatively TRBD1 (6 bases). The clonotype originates from a human patient who received an intestinal transplant, so some T cells may come from the graft donor. Material: PBMCs, obtained about 34 months after intestinal transplantation. The CDR3 here is CAISERAGVGETQYF. The CDR3 nucleotides read TGTGCCATCAGTGAGAGGGCAGGGGTAGGGGAGACCCAGTACTTC.